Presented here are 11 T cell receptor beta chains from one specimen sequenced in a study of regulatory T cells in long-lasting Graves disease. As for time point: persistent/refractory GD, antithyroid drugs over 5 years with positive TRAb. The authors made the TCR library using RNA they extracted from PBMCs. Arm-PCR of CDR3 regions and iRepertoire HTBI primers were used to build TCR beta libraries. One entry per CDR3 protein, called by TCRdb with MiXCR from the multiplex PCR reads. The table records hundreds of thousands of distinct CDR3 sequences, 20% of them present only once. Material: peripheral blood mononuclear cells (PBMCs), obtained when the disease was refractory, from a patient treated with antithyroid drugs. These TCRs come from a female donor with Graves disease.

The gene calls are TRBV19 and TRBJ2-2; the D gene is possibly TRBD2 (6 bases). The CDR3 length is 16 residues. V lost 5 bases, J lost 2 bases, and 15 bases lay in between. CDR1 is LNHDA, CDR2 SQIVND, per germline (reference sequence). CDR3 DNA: TGTGCCAGTAGTCCCATCGGAGGGGCAAACACCGGGGAGCTGTTTTTT. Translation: CASSPIGGANTGELFF.

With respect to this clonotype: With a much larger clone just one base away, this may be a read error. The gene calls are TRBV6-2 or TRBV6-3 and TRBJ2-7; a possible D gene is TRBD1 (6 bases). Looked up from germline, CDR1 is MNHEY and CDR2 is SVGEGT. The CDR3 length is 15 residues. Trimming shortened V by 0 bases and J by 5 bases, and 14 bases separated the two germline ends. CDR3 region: CASSYSRTVQDEQYF. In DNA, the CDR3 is TGTGCCAGCAGTTACTCCAGGACAGTTCAAGACGAGCAGTACTTC.

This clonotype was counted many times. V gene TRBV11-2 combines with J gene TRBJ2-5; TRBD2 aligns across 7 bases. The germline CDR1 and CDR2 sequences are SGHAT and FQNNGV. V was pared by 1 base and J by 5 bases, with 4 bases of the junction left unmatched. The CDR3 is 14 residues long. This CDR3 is CASSLGRGGETQYF. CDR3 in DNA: TGTGCCAGCAGCTTAGGAAGGGGAGGGGAGACCCAGTACTTC.

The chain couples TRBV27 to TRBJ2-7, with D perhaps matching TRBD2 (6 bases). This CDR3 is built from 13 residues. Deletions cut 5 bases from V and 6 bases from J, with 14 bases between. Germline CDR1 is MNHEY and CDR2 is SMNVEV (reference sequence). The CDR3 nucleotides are TGTGCCAGCAGTCCGGGAGCATTTGGCGAGCAGTACTTC. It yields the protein CASSPGAFGEQYF.

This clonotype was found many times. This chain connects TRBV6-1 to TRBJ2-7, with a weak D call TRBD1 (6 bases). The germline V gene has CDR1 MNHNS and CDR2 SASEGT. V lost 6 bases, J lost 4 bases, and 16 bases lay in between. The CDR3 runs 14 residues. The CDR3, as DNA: TGTGCCAGCAGCCCTCCGGGACACAAGTACGAGCAGTACTTC. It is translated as CASSPPGHKYEQYF.

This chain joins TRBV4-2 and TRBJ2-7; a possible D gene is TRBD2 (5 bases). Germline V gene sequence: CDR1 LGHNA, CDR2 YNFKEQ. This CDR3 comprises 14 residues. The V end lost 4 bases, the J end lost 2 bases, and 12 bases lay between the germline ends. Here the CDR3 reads CASSRYRGTYEQYF. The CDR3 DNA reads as TGTGCCAGCAGCCGATATCGGGGTACCTACGAGCAGTACTTC.

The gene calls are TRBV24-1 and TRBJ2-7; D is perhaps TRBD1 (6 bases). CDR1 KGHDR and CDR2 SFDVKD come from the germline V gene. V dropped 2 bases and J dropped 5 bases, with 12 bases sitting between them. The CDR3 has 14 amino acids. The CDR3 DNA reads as TGTGCCACCAGTGATTCGGGCAGGGGCCACGAGCAGTACTTC. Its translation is CATSDSGRGHEQYF.

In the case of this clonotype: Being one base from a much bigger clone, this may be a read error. DNA of the CDR3: TGTGCCAGCAGCTTAGGGGGACAGGTGACCGAAGCTTTCTTT. Translation: CASSLGGQVTEAFF. The genes are TRBV11-3 and TRBJ1-1; 8 bases are a match to TRBD1. This CDR3 is built from 14 residues. Germline loops: CDR1 SGHNT, CDR2 YENEEA. The J segment lost 8 bases and the V segment lost 1 base, leaving 6 bases of the junction unmatched.

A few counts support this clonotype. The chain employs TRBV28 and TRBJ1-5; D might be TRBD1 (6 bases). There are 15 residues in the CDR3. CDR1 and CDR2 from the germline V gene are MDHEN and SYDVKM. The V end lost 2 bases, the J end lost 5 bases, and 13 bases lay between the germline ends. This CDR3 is CASSLAGAGDQPQHF. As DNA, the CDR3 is TGTGCCAGCAGTTTAGCGGGGGCCGGGGATCAGCCCCAGCATTTT. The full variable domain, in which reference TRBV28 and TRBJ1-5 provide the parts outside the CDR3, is DVKVTQSSRYLVKRTGEKVFLECVQDMDHENMFWYRQDPGLGLRLIYFSYDVKMKEKGDIPEGYSVSREKKERFSLILESASTNQTSMYLCASSLAGAGDQPQHFGDGTRLSIL.

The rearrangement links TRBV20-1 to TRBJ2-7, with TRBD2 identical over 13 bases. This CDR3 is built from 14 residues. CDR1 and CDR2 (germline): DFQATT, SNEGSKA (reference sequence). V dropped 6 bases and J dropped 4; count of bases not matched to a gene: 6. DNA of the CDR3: TGCAGTGCAAAGACTAGCGGGAGGACTTACGAGCAGTACTTC. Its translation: CSAKTSGRTYEQYF.

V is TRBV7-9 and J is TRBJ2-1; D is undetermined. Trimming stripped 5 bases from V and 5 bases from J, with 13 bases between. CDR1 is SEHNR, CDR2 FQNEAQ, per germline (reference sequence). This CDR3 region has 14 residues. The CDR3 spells CASSPNRKNNEQFF. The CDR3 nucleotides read TGTGCCAGCAGCCCTAACCGGAAGAACAATGAGCAGTTCTTC.